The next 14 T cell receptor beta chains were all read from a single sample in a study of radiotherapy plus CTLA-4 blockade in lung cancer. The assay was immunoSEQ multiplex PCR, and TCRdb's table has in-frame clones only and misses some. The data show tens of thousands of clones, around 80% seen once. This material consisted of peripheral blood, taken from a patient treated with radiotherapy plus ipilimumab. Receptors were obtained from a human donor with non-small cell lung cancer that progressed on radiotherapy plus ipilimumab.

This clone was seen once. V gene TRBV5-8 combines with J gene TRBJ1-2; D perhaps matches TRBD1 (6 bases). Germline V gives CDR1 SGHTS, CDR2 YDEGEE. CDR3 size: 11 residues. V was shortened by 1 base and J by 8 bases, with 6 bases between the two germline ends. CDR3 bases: TGTGCCAGCAGCTTGAGGGGGGGCTACACCTTC. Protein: CASSLRGGYTF.

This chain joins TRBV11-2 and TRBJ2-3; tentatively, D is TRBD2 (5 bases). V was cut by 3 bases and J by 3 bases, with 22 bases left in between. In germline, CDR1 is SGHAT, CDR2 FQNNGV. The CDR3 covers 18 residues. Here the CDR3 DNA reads TGTGCCAGCAGCTTCGCTTCGGAGGTAGACCCGCGTACAGATACGCAGTATTTT. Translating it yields CASSFASEVDPRTDTQYF. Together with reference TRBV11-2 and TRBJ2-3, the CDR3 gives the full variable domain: EAGVAQSPRYKIIEKRQSVAFWCNPISGHATLYWYQQILGQGPKLLIQFQNNGVVDDSQLPKDRFSAERLKGVDSTLKIQPAKLEDSAVYLCASSFASEVDPRTDTQYFGPGTRLTVL.

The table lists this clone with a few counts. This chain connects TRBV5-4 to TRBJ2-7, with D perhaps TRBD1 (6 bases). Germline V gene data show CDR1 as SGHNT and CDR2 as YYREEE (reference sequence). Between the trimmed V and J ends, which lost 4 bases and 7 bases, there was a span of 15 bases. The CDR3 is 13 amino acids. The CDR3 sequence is CASSPWTAGEQYF. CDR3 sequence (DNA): TGTGCCAGCAGCCCTTGGACAGCTGGTGAGCAGTACTTC.

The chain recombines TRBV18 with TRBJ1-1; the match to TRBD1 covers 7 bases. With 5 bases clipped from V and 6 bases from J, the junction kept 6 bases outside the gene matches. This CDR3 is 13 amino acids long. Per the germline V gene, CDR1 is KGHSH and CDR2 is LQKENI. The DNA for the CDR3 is TGTGCCAGCTCAATAAGGGGGCGCGCTGAAGCTTTCTTT. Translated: CASSIRGRAEAFF.

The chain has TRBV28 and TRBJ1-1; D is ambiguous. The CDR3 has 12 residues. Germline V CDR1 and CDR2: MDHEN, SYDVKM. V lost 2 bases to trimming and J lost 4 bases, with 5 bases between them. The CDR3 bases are TGTGCCAGCAGTTTAGTAGGCACTGAAGCTTTCTTT. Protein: CASSLVGTEAFF.

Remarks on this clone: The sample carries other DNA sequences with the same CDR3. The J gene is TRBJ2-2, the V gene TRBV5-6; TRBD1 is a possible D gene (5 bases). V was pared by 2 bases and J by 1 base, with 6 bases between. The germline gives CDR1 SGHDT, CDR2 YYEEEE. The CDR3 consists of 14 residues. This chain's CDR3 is CASSLGQNTGELFF. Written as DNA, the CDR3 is TGTGCCAGCAGCTTAGGACAGAACACCGGGGAGCTGTTTTTT.

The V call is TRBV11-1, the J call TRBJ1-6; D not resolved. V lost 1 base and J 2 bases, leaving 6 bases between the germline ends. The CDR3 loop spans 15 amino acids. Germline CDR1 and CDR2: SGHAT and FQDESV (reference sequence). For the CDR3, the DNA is TGTGCCAGCAGCTTAGAAGGCGCCTATAATTCACCCCTCCACTTT. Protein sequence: CASSLEGAYNSPLHF.

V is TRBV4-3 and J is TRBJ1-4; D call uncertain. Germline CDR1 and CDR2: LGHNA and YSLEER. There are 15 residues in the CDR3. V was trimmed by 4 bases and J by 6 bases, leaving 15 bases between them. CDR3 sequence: CASSPDEGVDEKLFF. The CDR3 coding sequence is TGCGCCAGCAGCCCCGATGAGGGCGTGGATGAAAAACTGTTTTTT.

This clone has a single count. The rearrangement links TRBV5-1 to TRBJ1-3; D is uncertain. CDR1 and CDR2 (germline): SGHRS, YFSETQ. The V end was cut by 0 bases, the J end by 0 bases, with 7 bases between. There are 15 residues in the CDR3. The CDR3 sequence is CASSLVASSGNTIYF. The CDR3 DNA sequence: TGCGCCAGCAGCTTGGTAGCGAGCTCTGGAAACACCATATATTTT.

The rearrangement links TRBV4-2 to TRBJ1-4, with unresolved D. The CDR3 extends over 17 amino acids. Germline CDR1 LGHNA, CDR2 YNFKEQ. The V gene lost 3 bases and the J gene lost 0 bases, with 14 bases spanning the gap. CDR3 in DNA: TGTGCCAGCAGCCAGGACCTCGGGCTTGCAACTAATGAAAAACTGTTTTTT. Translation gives CASSQDLGLATNEKLFF.

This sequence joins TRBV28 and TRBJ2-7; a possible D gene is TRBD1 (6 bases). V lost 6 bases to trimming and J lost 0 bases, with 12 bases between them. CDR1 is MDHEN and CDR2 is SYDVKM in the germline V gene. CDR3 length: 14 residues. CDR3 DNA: TGTGCCAGCAGGGGGGCGGCGTACTCCTACGAGCAGTACTTC. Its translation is CASRGAAYSYEQYF.

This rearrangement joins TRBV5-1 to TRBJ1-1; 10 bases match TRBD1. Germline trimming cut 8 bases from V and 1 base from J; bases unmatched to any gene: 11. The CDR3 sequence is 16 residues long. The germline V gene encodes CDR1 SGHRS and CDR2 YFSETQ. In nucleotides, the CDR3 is TGCGCCAGTTCTTTGGGACAGGGGTATCGGAACACTGAAGCTTTCTTT. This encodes CASSLGQGYRNTEAFF.

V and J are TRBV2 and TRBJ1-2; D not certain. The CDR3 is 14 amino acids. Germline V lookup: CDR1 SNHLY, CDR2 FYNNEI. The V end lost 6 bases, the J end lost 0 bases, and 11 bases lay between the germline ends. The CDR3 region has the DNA TGTGCCAGCAGCCTGGGCCGGCCTAACTATGGCTACACCTTC. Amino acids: CASSLGRPNYGYTF.

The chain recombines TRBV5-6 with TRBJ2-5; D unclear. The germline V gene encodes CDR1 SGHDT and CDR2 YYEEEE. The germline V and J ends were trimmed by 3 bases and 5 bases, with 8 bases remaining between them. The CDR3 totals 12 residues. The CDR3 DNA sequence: TGTGCCAGCAGCTGGGGTTGGGAGACCCAGTACTTC. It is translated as CASSWGWETQYF.